Shown below are 29 T cell receptor beta chains from a single sample sequenced in a study of vaccination and CD4 T cells after COVID-19. Described time point: late sampling 161 to 241 days after vaccination in a few convalescent patients. TCRdb recomputed calls from the PCR reads with MiXCR, one row per CDR3 protein. Of approximately 36,000 distinct CDR3 sequences in the sample, 36% were seen once. The sample was CD4+ T cells from blood, taken about 7 months after SARS-CoV-2 vaccination. These receptors originate from a human donor who had recovered from COVID-19.

This clonotype was seen once. As DNA, the CDR3 is TGTGCCAGCAGTCAACGGGGCCCAGGGAGCGAGCAGTACTTC. Amino acid sequence: CASSQRGPGSEQYF. V gene TRBV6-1 combines with J gene TRBJ2-7; D might be TRBD1 or TRBD2, each matching 5 bases. This CDR3 comprises 14 residues. Germline assignment: CDR1 MNHNS and CDR2 SASEGT. V was pared by 5 bases and J by 6 bases, with 17 bases between.

The chain joins TRBV6-4 to TRBJ2-3, with 12 nucleotides matching TRBD1. V was pared by 2 bases and J by 4 bases, with 1 base of the junction left unmatched. This CDR3 spans 15 amino acids. CDR1 MRHNA and CDR2 SNTAGT come from the germline V gene. The CDR3 sequence: CASSDGTGGADTQYF. Here the CDR3 DNA reads TGTGCCAGCAGTGACGGGACAGGGGGCGCAGATACGCAGTATTTT.

This clonotype has only a few counts. V gene TRBV20-1 combines with J gene TRBJ2-3, with TRBD2 identical over 10 bases. V gave up 2 bases and J gave up 9 bases; unmatched junction bases: 8. Germline values: CDR1 DFQATT, CDR2 SNEGSKA (reference sequence). CDR3 length: 14 residues. The CDR3 DNA sequence: TGCAGTGCTAGACCGTCTAGCGGGAGTGTAACGCAGTATTTT. It is translated as CSARPSSGSVTQYF.

This rearrangement joins TRBV7-9 to TRBJ1-5; unclear D gene. Trimming left V 5 bases short and J 4 bases short, with 33 bases between. The germline V gene encodes CDR1 SEHNR and CDR2 FQNEAQ (reference sequence). CDR3 length: 21 residues. CDR3 in amino acids: CASSRKLFKPRHWGRNQPQHF. In nucleotides, the CDR3 is TGTGCCAGCAGCCGTAAACTTTTTAAGCCCAGACATTGGGGAAGGAATCAGCCCCAGCATTTT.

The chain couples TRBV12-3 or TRBV12-4 to TRBJ1-6; D gene uncertain. V lost 7 bases and J lost 7, with 17 bases in between. This CDR3 has 15 amino acids. CDR3 bases: TGTGCCAGCACCCATGGACCTAAGATAAATTCACCCCTCCACTTT. It encodes CASTHGPKINSPLHF.

CDR3 in DNA: TGTGCCAGCAGTCGGACTAGCGGCTACGAGCAGTACTTC. Protein product: CASSRTSGYEQYF. V and J are TRBV28 and TRBJ2-7, with 10 bases identical to TRBD2. CDR1 MDHEN and CDR2 SYDVKM come from the germline V gene. The junction had 1 base not matched to a gene; V was cut back by 5 bases and J by 3 bases. This CDR3 has 13 amino acids. Together with reference TRBV28 and TRBJ2-7, the CDR3 gives the full variable domain: DVKVTQSSRYLVKRTGEKVFLECVQDMDHENMFWYRQDPGLGLRLIYFSYDVKMKEKGDIPEGYSVSREKKERFSLILESASTNQTSMYLCASSRTSGYEQYFGPGTRLTVT.

A few counts support this clonotype. CDR3: CASNSRDGGNSPLHF. The CDR3 bases are TGTGCCAGCAACAGCCGGGACGGGGGGAATTCACCCCTCCACTTT. The chain recombines TRBV6-1 with TRBJ1-6; tentatively, D is TRBD1 (5 bases). The germline gives CDR1 MNHNS, CDR2 SASEGT. The CDR3 length is 15 residues. Trimming removed 7 bases from V and 7 bases from J, with 17 bases in between.

The genes are TRBV6-1 and TRBJ2-3; 11 bases align to TRBD1. Germline CDR1 and CDR2: MNHNS and SASEGT. The J segment lost 7 bases and the V segment lost 7 bases, leaving 7 bases of the junction unmatched. This CDR3 comprises 14 residues. The DNA for the CDR3 is TGTGCCAGCACCCGGGACAGGGGGGTAAATACGCAGTATTTT. This encodes CASTRDRGVNTQYF.

CDR3 protein: CASSQDSSGNYGYTF. The CDR3 region has the DNA TGTGCCAGCAGCCAAGACAGTTCGGGGAACTATGGCTACACCTTC. The chain uses TRBV14 and TRBJ1-2; D remains unclear. Trimming pared 0 bases from V and 2 bases from J, leaving 10 bases between. The length of the CDR3 is 15 residues. Germline V gene sequence: CDR1 SGHDN, CDR2 FVKESK.

This clonotype was counted a few times. The chain recombines TRBV7-8 with TRBJ1-5; 7 bases align to TRBD1. This CDR3 comprises 15 residues. Germline values: CDR1 SGHVS, CDR2 FQNEAQ. Unmatched junction bases numbered 8, after V lost 5 bases and J lost 4 bases. CDR3 protein: CASSLGQALNQPQHF. CDR3 coding DNA: TGTGCCAGCAGCCTCGGACAGGCTCTAAATCAGCCCCAGCATTTT. Drawing the rest from reference TRBV7-8 and TRBJ1-5, the complete variable domain is GAGVSQSPRYKVAKRGQDVALRCDPISGHVSLFWYQQALGQGPEFLTYFQNEAQLDKSGLPSDRFFAERPEGSVSTLKIQRTQQEDSAVYLCASSLGQALNQPQHFGDGTRLSIL.

This clonotype came up a few times. The CDR3 DNA reads TGCAGTGCTAGAGATCTAAAGGGGACGGGGGAGACCCAGTACTTC. It encodes CSARDLKGTGETQYF. The chain combines TRBV20-1 with TRBJ2-5; either TRBD1 or TRBD2 may supply D (5 bases each). Trimming removed 0 bases from V and 5 bases from J, with 16 bases in between. Per the germline V gene, CDR1 is DFQATT and CDR2 is SNEGSKA (reference sequence). The CDR3 totals 15 residues.

This clonotype has just a few counts. V usage is TRBV15 and J usage is TRBJ2-5; TRBD2 agrees at 7 bases. The ends lost 0 bases at V and 6 bases at J; junction bases unmatched: 7. Germline V CDR1 and CDR2: LNHNV, YYDKDF (reference sequence). The length of the CDR3 is 15 residues. CDR3 sequence (DNA): TGTGCCACCAGCAGAGAAGGCGGGAGTGGGCAGACCCAGTACTTC. It codes for CATSREGGSGQTQYF.

The gene calls are TRBV19 and TRBJ1-1, with a tentative D call TRBD1 (6 bases). From germline, CDR1 is LNHDA and CDR2 SQIVND (reference sequence). V was trimmed by 6 bases and J by 1 base, leaving 15 bases between them. CDR3 size: 15 residues. CDR3 nucleotide sequence: TGTGCCAGTAGCCCGCGACAGGAGACGAACACTGAAGCTTTCTTT. This gives the protein CASSPRQETNTEAFF.

J is TRBJ2-7 and V is TRBV7-2, with 9 bases matching TRBD1. The CDR3 runs to 16 residues. Trimming at V came to 1 base and at J to 6 bases, leaving 10 bases not matched to a gene. CDR1 is SGHTA, CDR2 FQGNSA, per germline. The chain's CDR3 is CASSLGTGAGRGEQYF. Here the CDR3 DNA reads TGTGCCAGCAGCTTAGGGACAGGGGCCGGGAGAGGCGAGCAGTACTTC.

This rearrangement joins TRBV19 to TRBJ2-7, with TRBD1 identical over 9 bases. V lost 6 bases and J lost 4; bases outside the gene matches: 7. CDR3 length: 14 residues. Germline CDR1 and CDR2: LNHDA and SQIVND (reference sequence). This CDR3 is CASSSRDRAYEQYF. For the CDR3, the DNA is TGTGCCAGTAGCAGCCGGGACAGGGCTTACGAGCAGTACTTC.

This clonotype was detected a few times. The J gene is TRBJ1-1, the V gene TRBV20-1, with 9 bases identical to TRBD1. The CDR3 is made up of 13 amino acids. The germline CDR1 and CDR2 sequences are DFQATT and SNEGSKA (reference sequence). J gave up 2 bases and V 5 bases, and 3 bases lay outside the gene matches. Here the CDR3 DNA reads TGCAGTGCTGATACAGGGGGCAACACTGAAGCTTTCTTT. Its protein is CSADTGGNTEAFF.

The table lists this clonotype with a few counts. This chain joins TRBV6-1 and TRBJ2-5; D gene ambiguous. Germline lookup yields CDR1 MNHNS and CDR2 SASEGT. The CDR3 spans 13 residues. Trimming took 3 bases from V and 0 from J, leaving 5 bases between them. This chain's CDR3 is CASSDQYQETQYF. CDR3 coding DNA: TGTGCCAGCAGTGATCAATACCAAGAGACCCAGTACTTC.

This clonotype was found a few times. This chain uses TRBV20-1 with TRBJ2-7; D unclear. The CDR3 is made up of 14 amino acids. V lost 0 bases and J lost 2, with 11 bases in between. Germline assignment: CDR1 DFQATT and CDR2 SNEGSKA (reference sequence). The CDR3 region is CSARDDGPTYEQYF. The DNA for the CDR3 is TGCAGTGCTAGAGACGACGGACCAACCTACGAGCAGTACTTC.

CDR3 protein: CASSLAGVLDEQFF. The CDR3 coding sequence is TGTGCCAGCAGCTTAGCGGGAGTCCTGGATGAGCAGTTCTTC. The rearrangement joins TRBV7-3 to TRBJ2-1, with 7 positions matching TRBD2. The germline CDR1 and CDR2 sequences are SGHTA and FQGTGA. V shed 2 bases and J 8 bases; nucleotides not matched to a gene: 6. This CDR3 is built from 14 residues.

This chain links TRBV29-1 with TRBJ2-1, with a possible D match to TRBD2 (6 bases). This CDR3 has 12 amino acids. Germline V gene lookup returns CDR1 SQVTM and CDR2 ANQGSEA. Trimming stripped 5 bases from V and 4 bases from J, with 9 bases between. CDR3 in DNA: TGCAGCGTTATAGCGGATTACAATGAGCAGTTCTTC. Amino acids: CSVIADYNEQFF.

The CDR3 DNA reads TGTGCCACCAGTGATTGGACTAGCGGGAGCCTTTCCGAGCAGTTCTTC. Translation gives CATSDWTSGSLSEQFF. The chain combines TRBV24-1 with TRBJ2-1; 13 nucleotides agree with TRBD2. From germline, CDR1 is KGHDR and CDR2 SFDVKD. This CDR3 region has 16 residues. The V gene end was trimmed by 2 bases and the J gene end by 10 bases; junction bases not matched to a gene: 7.

This clonotype was recorded only once. This rearrangement joins TRBV6-2 or TRBV6-3 to TRBJ2-7; D unclear. Trimming pared 5 bases from V and 5 bases from J, leaving 10 bases between. CDR1 is MNHEY and CDR2 is SVGEGT in the germline V gene. The CDR3 runs to 12 residues. The CDR3 reads CASSITVDEQYF. The CDR3 nucleotides read TGTGCCAGCAGTATAACGGTTGACGAGCAGTACTTC.

The V call is TRBV7-6, the J call TRBJ1-1; no reliable D call. This CDR3 is 14 amino acids long. Germline CDR1 SGHVS, CDR2 FNYEAQ. The ends were cut back, 3 bases at V and 0 bases at J, with 8 bases in the middle. CDR3 in DNA: TGTGCCAGCAGCTTCGGGGAAATGAACACTGAAGCTTTCTTT. Translating it yields CASSFGEMNTEAFF. The whole variable domain, filled in from reference TRBV7-6 and TRBJ1-1, reads GAGVSQSPRYKVTKRGQDVALRCDPISGHVSLYWYRQALGQGPEFLTYFNYEAQQDKSGLPNDRFSAERPEGSISTLTIQRTEQRDSAMYRCASSFGEMNTEAFFGQGTRLTVV.

This clonotype showed up many times. This chain uses TRBV6-1 with TRBJ1-5; 9 nucleotides match TRBD1. This CDR3 comprises 13 residues. V lost 6 bases to trimming and J lost 5 bases; unmatched junction nucleotides: 2. In germline, CDR1 is MNHNS, CDR2 SASEGT. This CDR3 is CASRRQGDQPQHF. CDR3 sequence (DNA): TGTGCCAGCAGAAGACAGGGGGATCAGCCCCAGCATTTT.

This chain links TRBV19 with TRBJ1-2; 8 positions agree with TRBD1. Germline V gives CDR1 LNHDA, CDR2 SQIVND (reference sequence). This CDR3 has 13 residues. V shed 5 bases and J 8 bases; nucleotides not matched to a gene: 7. The chain's CDR3 is CASSPGQGEGYTF. CDR3 nucleotides: TGTGCCAGTAGTCCAGGACAGGGAGAGGGCTACACCTTC.

The table lists this clonotype with a count of one. The chain is built from TRBV18 and TRBJ2-5, with 7 bases identical to TRBD2. Looked up from germline, CDR1 is KGHSH and CDR2 is LQKENI. The CDR3 length is 14 residues. V gave up 3 bases and J gave up 2 bases; unmatched junction bases: 3. CDR3 in DNA: TGTGCCAGCTCACCTCAGCGGGGACAAGAGACCCAGTACTTC. This gives the protein CASSPQRGQETQYF.

The V gene is TRBV7-9, the J gene TRBJ2-2; 7 bases map to TRBD2. The length of the CDR3 is 15 residues. J gave up 4 bases and V 4 bases, and 6 bases lay outside the gene matches. CDR1 and CDR2 (germline): SEHNR, FQNEAQ (reference sequence). CDR3 residues: CASSSMPGGTGELFF. CDR3 in DNA: TGTGCCAGCAGCTCGATGCCGGGGGGCACCGGGGAGCTGTTTTTT.

This clonotype was found a few times. The gene calls are TRBV20-1 and TRBJ2-1; 9 nucleotides line up with TRBD2. This CDR3 spans 14 amino acids. Unmatched junction bases numbered 5, after V lost 6 bases and J lost 2 bases. The germline V gene has CDR1 DFQATT and CDR2 SNEGSKA (reference sequence). In nucleotides, the CDR3 is TGCAGTGCGCCGGGACTAGCCACCTACAATGAGCAGTTCTTC. Residues: CSAPGLATYNEQFF.

This clonotype was counted a few times. The chain has TRBV19 and TRBJ1-5; D might be TRBD1 (5 bases). The CDR3 runs 14 residues. Trimming cost V 7 bases and J 7 bases, with 17 bases left between them. Looked up from germline, CDR1 is LNHDA and CDR2 is SQIVND (reference sequence). CDR3 in amino acids: CASNGREGGQPQHF. CDR3 sequence (DNA): TGTGCCAGTAACGGCAGGGAGGGAGGCCAGCCCCAGCATTTT.